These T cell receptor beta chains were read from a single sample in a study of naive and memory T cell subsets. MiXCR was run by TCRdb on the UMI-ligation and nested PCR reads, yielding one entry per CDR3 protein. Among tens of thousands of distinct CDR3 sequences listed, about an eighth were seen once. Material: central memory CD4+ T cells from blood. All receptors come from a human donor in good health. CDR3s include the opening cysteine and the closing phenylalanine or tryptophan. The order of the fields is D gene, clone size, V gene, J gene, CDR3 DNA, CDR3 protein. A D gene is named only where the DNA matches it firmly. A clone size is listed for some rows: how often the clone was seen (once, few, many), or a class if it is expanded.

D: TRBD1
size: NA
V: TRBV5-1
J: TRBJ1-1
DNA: TGCGCCAGTCGGGGGACAGTGAACACTGAAGCTTTCTTT
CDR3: CASRGTVNTEAFF

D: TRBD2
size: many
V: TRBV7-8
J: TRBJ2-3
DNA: TGTGCCAGCAGTTCCCTAGCGGGATCTAGCACAGATACGCAGTATTTT
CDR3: CASSSLAGSSTDTQYF

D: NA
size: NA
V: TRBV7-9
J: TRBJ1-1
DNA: TGTGCCAGCAGCTTACAGGGCGGACACACTGAAGCTTTCTTT
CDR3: CASSLQGGHTEAFF

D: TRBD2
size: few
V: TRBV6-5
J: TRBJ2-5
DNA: TGTGCCAGCAGTTACAATAGCGGGAGGGACGAGACCCAGTACTTC
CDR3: CASSYNSGRDETQYF

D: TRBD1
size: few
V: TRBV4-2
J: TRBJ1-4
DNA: TGTGCCAGCAGCCAAGATCAGACCCGGGCAGGGGGATTTGGTTCACTGTTTTTT
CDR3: CASSQDQTRAGGFGSLFF

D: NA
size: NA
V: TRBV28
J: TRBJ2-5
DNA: TGTGCCAGCAGTTTAGCGGGGTCTGAGACCCAGTACTTC
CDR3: CASSLAGSETQYF

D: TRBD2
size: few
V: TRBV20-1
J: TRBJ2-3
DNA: TGCAGCGTAGCGGGAGAAGGGCCAGATACGCAGTATTTT
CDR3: CSVAGEGPDTQYF

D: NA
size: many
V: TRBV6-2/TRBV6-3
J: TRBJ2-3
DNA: TGTGCCAGCAGTCAACCTAGGTCGTCGGGATCGCAGGATACGCAGTATTTT
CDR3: CASSQPRSSGSQDTQYF

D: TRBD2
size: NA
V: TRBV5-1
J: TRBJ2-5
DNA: TGCGCCAGCAGCCCATCCATACTAGCGGGAGGTAGGGAGACCCAGTACTTC
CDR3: CASSPSILAGGRETQYF

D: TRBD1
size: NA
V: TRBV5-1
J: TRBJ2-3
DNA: TGCGCCAGCAGCTTGGGACAGGGTAACACAGATACGCAGTATTTT
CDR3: CASSLGQGNTDTQYF

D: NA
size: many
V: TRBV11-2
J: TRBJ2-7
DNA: TGTGCCAGCAGCTCGCTTACCGGGCCCCTGGGGGAGCAGTACTTC
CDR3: CASSSLTGPLGEQYF

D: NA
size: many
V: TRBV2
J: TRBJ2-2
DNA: TGTGCCAGCACCGTTCCCCGGAACACCGGGGAGCTGTTTTTT
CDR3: CASTVPRNTGELFF

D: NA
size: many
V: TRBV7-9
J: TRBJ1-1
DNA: TGTGCCAGCAGCCCAGCAGGCCGTGAAGCTTTCTTT
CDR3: CASSPAGREAFF

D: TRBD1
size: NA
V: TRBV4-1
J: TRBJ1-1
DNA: TGCGCCAGCAGCCAACCCTACAGGGGTATAAACACTGAAGCTTTCTTT
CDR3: CASSQPYRGINTEAFF

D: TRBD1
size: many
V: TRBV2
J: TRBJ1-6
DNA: TGTGCCAGCAGTGCCACCGGGACAGGGAATTCACCCCTCCACTTT
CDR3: CASSATGTGNSPLHF

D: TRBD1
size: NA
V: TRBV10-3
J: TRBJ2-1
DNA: TGTGCCACCAAAGGCGGGACAGGCCGTAGCTCCTACAATGAGCAGTTCTTC
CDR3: CATKGGTGRSSYNEQFF

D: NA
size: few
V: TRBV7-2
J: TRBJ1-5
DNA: TGTGCCAGCAGCGGGGGACACCCAAATCAGCCCCAGCATTTT
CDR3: CASSGGHPNQPQHF

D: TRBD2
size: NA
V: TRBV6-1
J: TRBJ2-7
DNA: TGTGCCAGCAGCGTTAATGGACTAGCGGCTTCCTACGAGCAGTACTTC
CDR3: CASSVNGLAASYEQYF

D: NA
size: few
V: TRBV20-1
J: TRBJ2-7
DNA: TGCAGTGCTAGTATAGGGTCCTACGAGCAGTACTTC
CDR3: CSASIGSYEQYF

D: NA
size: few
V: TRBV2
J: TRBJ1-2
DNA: TGTGCCAGCGGTATCCTACCTAACTATGGCTACACCTTC
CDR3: CASGILPNYGYTF

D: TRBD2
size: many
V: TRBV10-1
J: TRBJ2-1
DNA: TGCGCCAGCTCGACTAGCGGCCCTTACAATGAGCAGTTCTTC
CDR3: CASSTSGPYNEQFF

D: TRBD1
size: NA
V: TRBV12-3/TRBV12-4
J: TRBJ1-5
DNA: TGTGCCAGCAGCCCCGACAGGGCTCGTCAGCCCCAGCATTTT
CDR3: CASSPDRARQPQHF

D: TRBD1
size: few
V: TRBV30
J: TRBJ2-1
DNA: TGTGCCTGGTATCCCGACAGGGGCAATGAGCAGTTCTTC
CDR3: CAWYPDRGNEQFF

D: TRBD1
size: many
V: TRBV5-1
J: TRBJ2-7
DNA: TGCGCCAGCAGCTTGCAGGGGGCGGGCTACGAGCAGTACTTC
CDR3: CASSLQGAGYEQYF

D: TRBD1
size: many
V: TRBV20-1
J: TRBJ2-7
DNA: TGCAGTGCTAGTCGGACAGGGTACCGCGAGCAGTACTTC
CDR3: CSASRTGYREQYF

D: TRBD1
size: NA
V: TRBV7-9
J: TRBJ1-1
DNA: TGTGCCAGCGACAGGGCCACTGAAGCTTTCTTT
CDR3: CASDRATEAFF

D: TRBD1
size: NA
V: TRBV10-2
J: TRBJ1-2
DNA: TGCGCCAGCAGTGATAACAGGGGTTGGGGTGATGGCTACACCTTC
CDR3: CASSDNRGWGDGYTF

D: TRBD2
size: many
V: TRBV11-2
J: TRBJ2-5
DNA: TGTGCCAGCAGCCGTCTAGCGGGCCAAGAGACCCAGTACTTC
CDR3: CASSRLAGQETQYF